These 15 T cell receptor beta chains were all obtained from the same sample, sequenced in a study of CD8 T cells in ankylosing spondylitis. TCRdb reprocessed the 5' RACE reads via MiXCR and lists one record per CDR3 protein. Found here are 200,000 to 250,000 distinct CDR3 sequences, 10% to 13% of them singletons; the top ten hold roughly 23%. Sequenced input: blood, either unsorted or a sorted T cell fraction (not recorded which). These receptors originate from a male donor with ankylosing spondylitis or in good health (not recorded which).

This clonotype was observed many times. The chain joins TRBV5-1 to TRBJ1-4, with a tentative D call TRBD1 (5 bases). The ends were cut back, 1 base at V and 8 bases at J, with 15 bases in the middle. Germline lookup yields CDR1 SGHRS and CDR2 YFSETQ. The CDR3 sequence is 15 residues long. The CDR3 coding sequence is TGCGCCAGCAGCTTGTGGGGCCAGGGAAACGAAAAACTGTTTTTT. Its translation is CASSLWGQGNEKLFF. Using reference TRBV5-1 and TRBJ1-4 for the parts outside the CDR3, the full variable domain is KAGVTQTPRYLIKTRGQQVTLSCSPISGHRSVSWYQQTPGQGLQFLFEYFSETQRNKGNFPGRFSGRQFSNSRSEMNVSTLELGDSALYLCASSLWGQGNEKLFFGSGTQLSVL.

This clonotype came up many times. Here the CDR3 reads CASSLQSGANVLTF. The CDR3 region has the DNA TGTGCCAGCAGTTTACAGTCTGGGGCCAACGTCCTGACTTTC. This chain uses TRBV12-3 or TRBV12-4 with TRBJ2-6; D is undetermined. Trimming stripped 2 bases from V and 1 base from J, with 3 bases between. This CDR3 spans 14 amino acids.

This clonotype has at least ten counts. The CDR3 nucleotides are TGCGCCAGCAGCCCGGACAGTTGGAGTAAAACCTACGAGCAGTACTTC. This gives the protein CASSPDSWSKTYEQYF. This chain uses TRBV5-1 with TRBJ2-7, with D perhaps TRBD1 (6 bases). Between the trimmed V and J ends, which lost 4 bases and 2 bases, there was a span of 19 bases. CDR1 and CDR2 (germline): SGHRS, YFSETQ. The CDR3 sequence is 16 residues long.

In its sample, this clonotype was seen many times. CDR3 DNA sequence: TGTGCCAGCAGTGAGCCAGGGACAGCGGCTGGAAACACCATATATTTT. It encodes CASSEPGTAAGNTIYF. This chain links TRBV25-1 with TRBJ1-3, with 7 bases matching TRBD1. CDR1 is MGHDK and CDR2 is SYGVNS in the germline V gene. CDR3 size: 16 residues. Unmatched junction bases numbered 7, after V lost 3 bases and J lost 2 bases.

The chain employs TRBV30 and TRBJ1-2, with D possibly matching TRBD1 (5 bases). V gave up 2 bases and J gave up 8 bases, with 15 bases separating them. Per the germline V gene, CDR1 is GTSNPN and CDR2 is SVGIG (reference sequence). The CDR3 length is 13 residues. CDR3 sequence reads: CAWSPAREEGYTF. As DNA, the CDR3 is TGTGCCTGGAGTCCCGCCAGGGAGGAGGGCTACACCTTC.

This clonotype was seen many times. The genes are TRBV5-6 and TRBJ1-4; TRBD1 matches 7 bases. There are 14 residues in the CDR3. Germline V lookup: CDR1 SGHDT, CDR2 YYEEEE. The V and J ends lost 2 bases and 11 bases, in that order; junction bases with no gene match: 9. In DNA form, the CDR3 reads TGTGCCAGCAGCTTCGACAGGGCCCAGGGGAAACTGTTTTTT. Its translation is CASSFDRAQGKLFF.

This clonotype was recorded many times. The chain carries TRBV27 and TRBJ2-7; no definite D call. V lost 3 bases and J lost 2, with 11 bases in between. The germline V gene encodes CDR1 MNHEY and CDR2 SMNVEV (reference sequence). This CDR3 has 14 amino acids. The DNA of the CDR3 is TGTGCCAGCAGTTTTCTGGTCCCCCCCTACGAGCAGTACTTC. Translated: CASSFLVPPYEQYF.

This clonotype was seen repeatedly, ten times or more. The CDR3 protein is CASRPPGASNQPQHF. The CDR3 DNA follows: TGTGCCAGCAGGCCGCCGGGGGCAAGCAATCAGCCCCAGCATTTT. The chain recombines TRBV6-1 with TRBJ1-5; TRBD1 might be the D (6 bases). V was trimmed by 6 bases and J by 1 base, leaving 13 bases between them. There are 15 residues in the CDR3. CDR1 and CDR2 (germline): MNHNS, SASEGT.

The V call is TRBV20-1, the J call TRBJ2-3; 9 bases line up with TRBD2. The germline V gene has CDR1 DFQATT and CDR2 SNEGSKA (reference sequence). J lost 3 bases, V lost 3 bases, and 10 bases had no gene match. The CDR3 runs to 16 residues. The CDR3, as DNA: TGCAGTGCTAGTCCGCGGGGGGGACTAGCAACAGATACGCAGTATTTT. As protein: CSASPRGGLATDTQYF.

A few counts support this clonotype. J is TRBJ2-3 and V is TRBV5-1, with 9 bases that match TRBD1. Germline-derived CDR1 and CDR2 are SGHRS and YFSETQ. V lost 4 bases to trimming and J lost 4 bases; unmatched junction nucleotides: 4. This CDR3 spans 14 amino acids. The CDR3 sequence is CASSLGTGPDTQYF. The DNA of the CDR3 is TGCGCCAGCAGCCTCGGGACAGGGCCAGATACGCAGTATTTT.

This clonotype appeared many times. The CDR3 reads CASSSTTGDTQYF. The CDR3 DNA reads as TGTGCCAGCAGTTCGACGACCGGGGATACGCAGTATTTT. The chain employs TRBV12-3 or TRBV12-4 and TRBJ2-3; D ambiguous. The CDR3 contains 13 residues. Trimming stripped 4 bases from V and 6 bases from J, with 11 bases between.

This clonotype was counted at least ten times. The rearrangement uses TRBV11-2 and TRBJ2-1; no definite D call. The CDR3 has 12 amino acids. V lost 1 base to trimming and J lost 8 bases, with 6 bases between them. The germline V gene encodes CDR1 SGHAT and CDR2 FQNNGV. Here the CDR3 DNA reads TGTGCCAGCAGCTTAGTTCCTTATGAGCAGTTCTTC. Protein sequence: CASSLVPYEQFF. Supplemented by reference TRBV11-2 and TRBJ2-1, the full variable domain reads EAGVAQSPRYKIIEKRQSVAFWCNPISGHATLYWYQQILGQGPKLLIQFQNNGVVDDSQLPKDRFSAERLKGVDSTLKIQPAKLEDSAVYLCASSLVPYEQFFGPGTRLTVL.

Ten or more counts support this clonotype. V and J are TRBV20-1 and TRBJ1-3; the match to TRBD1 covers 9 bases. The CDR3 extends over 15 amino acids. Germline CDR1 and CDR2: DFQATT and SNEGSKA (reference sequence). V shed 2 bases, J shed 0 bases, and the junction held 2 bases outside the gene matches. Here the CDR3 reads CSARPDRGSGNTIYF. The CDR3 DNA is TGCAGTGCTAGACCGGACAGGGGCTCTGGAAACACCATATATTTT.

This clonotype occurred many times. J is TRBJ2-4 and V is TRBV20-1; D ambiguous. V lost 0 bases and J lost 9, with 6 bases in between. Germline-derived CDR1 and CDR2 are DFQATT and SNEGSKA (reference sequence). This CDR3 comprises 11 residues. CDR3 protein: CSARDLGIQYF. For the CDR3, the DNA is TGCAGTGCTAGAGATCTGGGCATTCAGTACTTC.

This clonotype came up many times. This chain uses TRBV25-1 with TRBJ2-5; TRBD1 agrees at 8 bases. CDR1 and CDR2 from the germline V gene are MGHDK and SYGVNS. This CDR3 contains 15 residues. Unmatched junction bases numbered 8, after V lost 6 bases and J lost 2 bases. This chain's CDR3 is CASRIQGAGQETQYF. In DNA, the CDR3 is TGTGCCAGCAGAATTCAGGGGGCAGGGCAAGAGACCCAGTACTTC. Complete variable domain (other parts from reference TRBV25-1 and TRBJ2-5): EADIYQTPRYLVIGTGKKITLECSQTMGHDKMYWYQQDPGMELHLIHYSYGVNSTEKGDLSSESTVSRIRTEHFPLTLESARPSHTSQYLCASRIQGAGQETQYFGPGTRLLVL.